This TCR beta chain appears in the sequencing data of a study of blood T cells in healthy people across ages. Overall study findings and caveats: A roughly linear fall in TCR beta diversity per million T cells was seen with increasing age. Estimated diversity that came from one million T cells was considered an underestimate.

The V and J ends lost 4 bases and 0 bases respectively, with 14 bases between them. The germline gives CDR1 SGDLS, CDR2 YYNGEE. This CDR3 is built from 16 residues. PBMCs numbering at least 6.5 million were isolated per sample. Through a sample-barcoded 5' primer and a J-beta primer mix, a second PCR was run for roughly 6 to 11 cycles. Unique molecular identifiers of 12 random nucleotides labeled each cDNA. TCRdb used MiXCR to reprocess the 5' RACE reads, holding one entry per CDR3 protein. Of around 800,000 distinct CDR3 sequences listed, roughly 24% were seen once; the top ten hold over 2.5%. Notes on this clonotype: Antigen: not known.

These data are also associated with another study on T cells of mothers and their children.

Material for sequencing was blood. This rearrangement joins TRBV9 to TRBJ1-3; possible D gene TRBD1, 5 bases. The origin of this receptor is a boy between 10 and 17 years old in good health. The CDR3 protein is CASSSPGGGSGNTIYF. In nucleotides, the CDR3 is TGTGCCAGCAGCTCGCCCGGGGGAGGCTCTGGAAACACCATATATTTT. Combining the CDR3 with reference TRBV9 and TRBJ1-3 gives the whole variable domain DSGVTQTPKHLITATGQRVTLRCSPRSGDLSVYWYQQSLDQGLQFLIQYYNGEERAKGNILERFSAQQFPDLHSELNLSSLELGDSALYFCASSSPGGGSGNTIYFGEGSWLTVV.